A single sample gave rise to the 2 T cell receptor beta chains below, sequenced in a study of blood T cell repertoires in COVID-19. Assay: immunoSEQ multiplex PCR; the TCRdb copy retains only in-frame clones and omits some. The table includes some 250,000 clones, roughly 85% detected once. The material sequenced was peripheral blood. The receptors were gathered from a young man who had recovered from COVID-19.

V usage is TRBV27 and J usage is TRBJ2-7; 12 bases agree with TRBD2. Losses at the gene ends were 2 bases for V and 1 base for J; bases not matched to a gene: 3. The CDR3 has 16 amino acids. Germline V gene sequence: CDR1 MNHEY, CDR2 SMNVEV (reference sequence). CDR3 bases: TGTGCCAGCAGTTTAACTAGCGGGGGGATTTCCTACGAGCAGTACTTC. Its translation: CASSLTSGGISYEQYF.

J is TRBJ1-2 and V is TRBV7-9; D is unclear. CDR3 length: 13 residues. V lost 6 bases to trimming and J lost 2 bases, with 10 bases between them. Germline lookup yields CDR1 SEHNR and CDR2 FQNEAQ (reference sequence). CDR3 amino acids: CASRRESNYGYTF. The CDR3 DNA reads as TGTGCCAGCAGGAGGGAGTCGAACTATGGCTACACCTTC.